The 14 T cell receptor beta chains listed next were all sequenced from one sample in a study of radiation and T cells in renal cell carcinoma (dated by TCRdb to the early 2020s). The sample's time point label, in plain terms: tumor resected at nephrectomy. This specimen's treatment or condition label, per the study, means: 15 Gy SBRT to primary tumor, nephrectomy 4 weeks later. The library relied on the immunoSEQ multiplex PCR assay. Entries here come from immuneACCESS through TCRdb and include only in-frame sequences with V and J called. Some clones fail to appear in such tables; in the studies checked, an unresolved V gene covers under half of the shortfall, and the cause of the remainder is unknown. This sample lists about 9,600 clones; almost 65% were detected once. The ten largest clones take up about 16% of the sample. Sequencing used tumor tissue, obtained from a patient whose treatment included radiotherapy and nephrectomy. The receptors shown here come from a woman aged 50 to 60 with renal cell carcinoma.

The rearrangement joins TRBV7-2 to TRBJ2-5; 11 bases line up with TRBD2. Looked up from germline, CDR1 is SGHTA and CDR2 is FQGNSA. V lost 4 bases and J lost 0; bases outside the gene matches: 4. The CDR3 has 16 residues. The CDR3: CASSSAGLADQETQYF. The CDR3 coding sequence is TGTGCCAGCAGCTCAGCGGGACTAGCGGACCAAGAGACCCAGTACTTC.

By its share, this clone is medium-sized (0.01 to 0.1%). The rearrangement joins TRBV6-5 to TRBJ2-7, with 8 nucleotides matching TRBD1. The CDR3 totals 15 residues. Looked up from germline, CDR1 is MNHEY and CDR2 is SVGAGI. Trimming cost V 1 base and J 3 bases; bases outside gene matches: 5. Here the CDR3 reads CASSYWRTGSYEQYF. CDR3 nucleotide sequence: TGTGCCAGCAGTTACTGGCGGACAGGGAGCTACGAGCAGTACTTC.

V and J are TRBV10-1 and TRBJ1-1; the match to TRBD1 covers 8 bases. This CDR3 has 11 amino acids. Germline V CDR1 and CDR2: WNHNN, SYGVQD (reference sequence). Trimming took 6 bases from V and 9 from J; bases not matched to a gene: 3. The CDR3 DNA reads TGCGCCAGCAGCGGACAGGGCCAAGCTTTCTTT. As protein: CASSGQGQAFF.

The CDR3 region has the DNA TGTGCCAGCAGCTTGGGGGTGGGTAATGAAAAACTGTTTTTT. This sequence encodes CASSLGVGNEKLFF. V is TRBV7-9 and J is TRBJ1-4; TRBD1 is a possible D gene (5 bases). V lost 3 bases and J 4 bases, leaving 9 bases between the germline ends. This CDR3 contains 14 residues. The germline V gene has CDR1 SEHNR and CDR2 FQNEAQ (reference sequence).

The rearrangement links TRBV19 to TRBJ2-3; no clear D gene. The CDR3 length is 13 residues. Germline V lookup: CDR1 LNHDA, CDR2 SQIVND (reference sequence). Between the trimmed V and J ends, which lost 5 bases and 4 bases, there was a span of 10 bases. The CDR3 DNA reads as TGTGCCAGTAGTCCCAACGCCCCAGATACGCAGTATTTT. Protein: CASSPNAPDTQYF.

This chain connects TRBV15 to TRBJ2-1; 8 nucleotides align to TRBD2. The length of the CDR3 is 15 residues. The V gene end was trimmed by 5 bases and the J gene end by 10 bases; junction bases not matched to a gene: 13. CDR1 and CDR2 (germline): LNHNV, YYDKDF (reference sequence). CDR3 nucleotides: TGTGCCACCAGCCGATCGGGAGGGCGGGGAAACGAGCAGTTCTTC. Translation gives CATSRSGGRGNEQFF.

The rearrangement uses TRBV6-4 and TRBJ2-1, with 9 bases matching TRBD2. Germline CDR1 and CDR2: MRHNA and SNTAGT. The J segment lost 5 bases and the V segment lost 4 bases, leaving 6 bases of the junction unmatched. This CDR3 is 15 amino acids long. CDR3 sequence reads: CASSVETSGNNEQFF. The CDR3 DNA follows: TGTGCCAGCAGTGTAGAGACTAGCGGCAACAATGAGCAGTTCTTC.

V and J are TRBV11-3 and TRBJ2-1, with D perhaps matching TRBD2 (6 bases). The V gene lost 5 bases and the J gene lost 5 bases, with 16 bases spanning the gap. The CDR3 length is 15 residues. Germline V gives CDR1 SGHNT, CDR2 YENEEA. In DNA form, the CDR3 reads TGTGCCAGCAGCCCCCCGGGGGTGATCAACAATGAGCAGTTCTTC. This sequence encodes CASSPPGVINNEQFF.

The V call is TRBV28, the J call TRBJ2-1; D is ambiguous. Trimming pared 4 bases from V and 10 bases from J, leaving 20 bases between. The CDR3 totals 15 residues. Germline V lookup: CDR1 MDHEN, CDR2 SYDVKM. The CDR3 DNA follows: TGTGCCAGCAGTTATCGATCCCAGGCCGGCCCAGAGCAGTTCTTC. This gives the protein CASSYRSQAGPEQFF. Full variable domain (rest looked up from reference TRBV28 and TRBJ2-1): DVKVTQSSRYLVKRTGEKVFLECVQDMDHENMFWYRQDPGLGLRLIYFSYDVKMKEKGDIPEGYSVSREKKERFSLILESASTNQTSMYLCASSYRSQAGPEQFFGPGTRLTVL.

This chain uses TRBV19 with TRBJ1-5; possible D gene TRBD1, 5 bases. CDR1 LNHDA and CDR2 SQIVND come from the germline V gene (reference sequence). The CDR3 loop spans 15 amino acids. V dropped 4 bases and J dropped 7 bases, with 17 bases sitting between them. CDR3 sequence: CASSTRRDDSQPQHF. Written as DNA, the CDR3 is TGTGCCAGTAGTACCCGCCGGGACGACAGCCAGCCCCAGCATTTT.

V is TRBV20-1 and J is TRBJ2-7; D possibly corresponds to TRBD1 (6 bases). The CDR3 runs 11 residues. Trimming took 3 bases from V and 5 from J, leaving 8 bases between them. CDR1 and CDR2 from the germline V gene are DFQATT and SNEGSKA (reference sequence). The CDR3 reads CSASQGNEQYF. CDR3 coding DNA: TGCAGTGCTAGCCAGGGGAACGAGCAGTACTTC.

The J gene is TRBJ2-3, the V gene TRBV7-9; 14 positions match TRBD2. V shed 1 base, J shed 0 bases, and the junction held 6 bases outside the gene matches. This CDR3 has 19 amino acids. CDR1 and CDR2 (germline): SEHNR, FQNEAQ (reference sequence). In DNA, the CDR3 is TGTGCCAGCAGCTTAGGACTAGCGGGGGGGCCGACTAGCACAGATACGCAGTATTTT. Translating it yields CASSLGLAGGPTSTDTQYF.

This clone was detected a few times. The chain uses TRBV5-6 and TRBJ1-3, with 10 bases aligning to TRBD1. The CDR3 has 15 residues. V shed 3 bases and J 7 bases; nucleotides not matched to a gene: 7. Germline V gene sequence: CDR1 SGHDT, CDR2 YYEEEE. CDR3 amino acids: CASSWRQGARNTIYF. CDR3 sequence (DNA): TGTGCCAGCAGCTGGAGACAGGGGGCGAGGAACACCATATATTTT.

J is TRBJ2-1 and V is TRBV7-2, with D possibly being TRBD2 (5 bases). The CDR3 totals 14 residues. Trimming pared 2 bases from V and 9 bases from J, leaving 14 bases between. Per the germline V gene, CDR1 is SGHTA and CDR2 is FQGNSA. The CDR3 DNA reads as TGTGCCAGCAGCTTATTGATTAGCGAGGCTGAGCAGTTCTTC. Translating it yields CASSLLISEAEQFF.